The entry below describes one T cell receptor (beta chain). This sample is part of a study of post-analysis software for immune sequencing data. Unique-molecular-identifier-tagged TCR beta cDNA libraries were used. Roughly 450,000 cDNA molecules came from around 1 to 9.1 million T cells. TCRdb used MiXCR to reprocess the PCR reads, holding one entry per CDR3 protein. The sample holds about half a million distinct CDR3 sequences, around 40% seen once. The clonotype was recovered from a girl aged 5-17 years with multiple sclerosis. Sequencing used blood.

CDR3 amino acids: CSVEYQGADGYTF. In nucleotides, the CDR3 is TGCAGCGTTGAATATCAGGGGGCGGATGGCTACACCTTC. The V and J genes are TRBV29-1 and TRBJ1-2; 8 bases are shared with TRBD1. CDR1 and CDR2 (germline): SQVTM, ANQGSEA. The CDR3 is 13 residues long. V dropped 2 bases and J dropped 6; count of bases not matched to a gene: 5.